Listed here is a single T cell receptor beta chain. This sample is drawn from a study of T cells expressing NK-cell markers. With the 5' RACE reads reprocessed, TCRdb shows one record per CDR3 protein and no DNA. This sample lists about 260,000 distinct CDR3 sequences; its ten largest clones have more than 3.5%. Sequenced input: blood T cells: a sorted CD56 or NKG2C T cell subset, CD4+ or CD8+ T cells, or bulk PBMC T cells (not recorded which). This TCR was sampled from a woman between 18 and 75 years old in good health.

CDR3 sequence reads: CASRRTGGLGTDTQYF. The J gene is TRBJ2-3, the V gene TRBV12-3 or TRBV12-4; no DNA is available, so the TRBD1 call from TCRdb remains unchecked. The CDR3 has 16 residues.